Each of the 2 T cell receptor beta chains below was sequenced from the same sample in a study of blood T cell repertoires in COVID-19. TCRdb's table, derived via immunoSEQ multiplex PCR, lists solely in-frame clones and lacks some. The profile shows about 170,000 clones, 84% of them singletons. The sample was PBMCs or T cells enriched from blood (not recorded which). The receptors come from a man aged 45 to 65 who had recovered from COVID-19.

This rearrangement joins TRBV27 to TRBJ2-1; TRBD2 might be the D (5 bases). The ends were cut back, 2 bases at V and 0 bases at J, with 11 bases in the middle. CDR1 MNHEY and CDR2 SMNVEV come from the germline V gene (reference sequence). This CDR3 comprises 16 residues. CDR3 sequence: CASSLHRTSSYNEQFF. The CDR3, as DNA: TGTGCCAGCAGTTTACACAGAACTAGCTCCTACAATGAGCAGTTCTTC.

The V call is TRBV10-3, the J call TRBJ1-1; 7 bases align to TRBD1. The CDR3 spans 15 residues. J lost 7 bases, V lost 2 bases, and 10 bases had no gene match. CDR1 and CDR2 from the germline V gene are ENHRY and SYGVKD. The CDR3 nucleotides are TGTGCCATCAGTGAGCCGACGACAGGGATAGGTGAAGCTTTCTTT. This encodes CAISEPTTGIGEAFF.